Following are 28 T cell receptor beta chains from one sample sequenced in a study of blood T cell repertoires in COVID-19. Data came from immunoSEQ multiplex PCR; TCRdb stores just in-frame clones and leaves some out. The data show about 81,000 clones, 88% seen once. What was sequenced was peripheral blood. These receptors all come from a woman at least 80 years old with acute or convalescent COVID-19.

This chain uses TRBV5-1 with TRBJ1-1; D is uncertain. The CDR3 contains 14 residues. The ends were cut back, 4 bases at V and 1 base at J, with 11 bases in the middle. CDR1 SGHRS and CDR2 YFSETQ come from the germline V gene. CDR3 in DNA: TGCGCCAGCAGCAATGGACTGGAGAACACTGAAGCTTTCTTT. Translated, it gives CASSNGLENTEAFF. Full variable domain (remainder filled in from reference TRBV5-1 and TRBJ1-1): KAGVTQTPRYLIKTRGQQVTLSCSPISGHRSVSWYQQTPGQGLQFLFEYFSETQRNKGNFPGRFSGRQFSNSRSEMNVSTLELGDSALYLCASSNGLENTEAFFGQGTRLTVV.

The rearrangement links TRBV2 to TRBJ2-2; TRBD1 matches 7 bases. The CDR3 sequence is 15 residues long. J gave up 3 bases and V 10 bases, and 11 bases lay outside the gene matches. Looked up from germline, CDR1 is SNHLY and CDR2 is FYNNEI. The CDR3 sequence: CATSPQGPDTGELFF. CDR3 nucleotide sequence: TGTGCCACCTCACCACAGGGGCCGGACACCGGGGAGCTGTTTTTT.

The chain recombines TRBV3-1 (or the pseudogene TRBV3-2) with TRBJ2-3, with a weak D call TRBD2 (6 bases). CDR3 length equals 15 residues. CDR1 is LGHDT and CDR2 is YNNKEL in the germline V gene (reference sequence). The germline V and J ends were trimmed by 4 bases and 2 bases, with 13 bases remaining between them. The CDR3 region has the DNA TGTGCCAGCAGCCTCCGGGGGTCCACCACAGATACGCAGTATTTT. This codes for CASSLRGSTTDTQYF.

The CDR3 DNA is TGTGCCAGCAGTGAAGAGCGGGGGGTCCAGGCCGAGCAGTACTTC. The encoded protein is CASSEERGVQAEQYF. This sequence joins TRBV2 and TRBJ2-7; 9 bases map to TRBD2. Germline CDR1 SNHLY, CDR2 FYNNEI. The ends lost 1 base at V and 6 bases at J; junction bases unmatched: 7. The CDR3 contains 15 residues. Full variable domain (outside the CDR3, taken from reference TRBV2 and TRBJ2-7): EPEVTQTPSHQVTQMGQEVILRCVPISNHLYFYWYRQILGQKVEFLVSFYNNEISEKSEIFDDQFSVERPDGSNFTLKIRSTKLEDSAMYFCASSEERGVQAEQYFGPGTRLTVT.

V gene TRBV7-2 combines with J gene TRBJ2-5; 9 bases are a match to TRBD2. The CDR3 contains 14 residues. The trim removed 3 bases at V and 5 bases at J, leaving 4 bases unmatched. The germline gives CDR1 SGHTA, CDR2 FQGNSA. The CDR3 sequence: CASSLRGGPETQYF. CDR3 DNA: TGTGCCAGCAGCTTGCGGGGGGGGCCCGAGACCCAGTACTTC.

The chain carries TRBV5-4 and TRBJ1-4; TRBD1 might be the D (6 bases). The CDR3 covers 17 residues. Germline loops: CDR1 SGHNT, CDR2 YYREEE (reference sequence). The V and J ends lost 4 bases and 8 bases respectively, with 24 bases between them. In DNA, the CDR3 is TGTGCCAGCAGCCACGCACCGGGGGGGGGCGCGAACGAAAAACTGTTTTTT. This translates into CASSHAPGGGANEKLFF.

V is TRBV29-1 and J is TRBJ1-2; D remains ambiguous. The CDR3 is made up of 14 amino acids. Trimming left V 2 bases short and J 4 bases short, with 14 bases between. Looked up from germline, CDR1 is SQVTM and CDR2 is ANQGSEA. The CDR3 protein is CSVENTTPFYGYTF. The CDR3 DNA is TGCAGCGTTGAAAATACGACTCCTTTCTATGGCTACACCTTC.

The chain links TRBV2 to TRBJ2-1; D gene unclear. The CDR3 has 12 amino acids. CDR1 and CDR2 from the germline V gene are SNHLY and FYNNEI. Trimming removed 7 bases at V and 6 bases at J, with 10 bases between. CDR3 sequence (DNA): TGTGCCAGCACAGCGATCCGCAATGAGCAGTTCTTC. It is translated as CASTAIRNEQFF.

The chain recombines TRBV11-2 with TRBJ2-5; tentative D call: TRBD1 (6 bases). The CDR3 sequence is 12 residues long. Trimming pared 5 bases from V and 5 bases from J, leaving 9 bases between. CDR1 SGHAT and CDR2 FQNNGV come from the germline V gene. The CDR3 region has the DNA TGTGCCAGCAGCCCTACAGGGGAGACCCAGTACTTC. Its protein is CASSPTGETQYF. The full variable domain, rest sourced from reference TRBV11-2 and TRBJ2-5, is EAGVAQSPRYKIIEKRQSVAFWCNPISGHATLYWYQQILGQGPKLLIQFQNNGVVDDSQLPKDRFSAERLKGVDSTLKIQPAKLEDSAVYLCASSPTGETQYFGPGTRLLVL.

The chain uses TRBV7-2 and TRBJ2-2, with 7 bases identical to TRBD2. This CDR3 contains 14 residues. Trimming removed 3 bases from V and 4 bases from J; junction bases left unmatched: 2. Germline CDR1 reads SGHTA; CDR2 reads FQGNSA. CDR3 amino acids: CASSFGGITGELFF. The CDR3 DNA is TGTGCCAGCAGCTTCGGGGGGATCACCGGGGAGCTGTTTTTT.

The V and J genes are TRBV24-1 and TRBJ2-1, with D possibly TRBD1 on 6 matching bases. The CDR3 is 12 amino acids. Germline-derived CDR1 and CDR2 are KGHDR and SFDVKD. Trimming stripped 3 bases from V and 7 bases from J, with 6 bases between. This chain's CDR3 is CATSDTGNEQFF. As DNA, the CDR3 is TGTGCCACCAGTGATACAGGGAATGAGCAGTTCTTC.

The chain has TRBV19 and TRBJ1-6, with D possibly TRBD1 on 6 matching bases. The CDR3 contains 16 residues. The V gene lost 3 bases and the J gene lost 8 bases, with 17 bases spanning the gap. Germline loops: CDR1 LNHDA, CDR2 SQIVND (reference sequence). The CDR3 is CASSMPLQGIYSPLHF. DNA of the CDR3: TGTGCCAGTAGTATGCCCCTACAGGGAATCTATTCACCCCTCCACTTT.

The V gene is TRBV6-6, the J gene TRBJ2-3, with 12 bases matching TRBD2. This CDR3 has 18 amino acids. Unmatched junction bases numbered 11, after V lost 5 bases and J lost 2 bases. From germline, CDR1 is MNHNY and CDR2 SVGAGI (reference sequence). CDR3 protein: CASSPRATSGGYTDTQYF. The CDR3 DNA is TGTGCCAGCAGTCCCCGAGCTACTAGCGGGGGGTACACAGATACGCAGTATTTT.

The chain employs TRBV25-1 and TRBJ2-7, with 8 bases lining up with TRBD2. Germline CDR1 reads MGHDK; CDR2 reads SYGVNS. J lost 4 bases, V lost 6 bases, and 11 bases had no gene match. The CDR3 is made up of 15 amino acids. CDR3 loop: CASSKPGLVGYEQYF. CDR3 in DNA: TGTGCCAGCAGCAAGCCGGGACTAGTGGGTTACGAGCAGTACTTC.

The V gene is TRBV6-5, the J gene TRBJ2-1; the D is unclear. The germline gives CDR1 MNHEY, CDR2 SVGAGI. Between the trimmed V and J ends, which lost 7 bases and 9 bases, there was a span of 13 bases. The CDR3 spans 12 residues. As DNA, the CDR3 is TGTGCCAGCACCATTAACGGGTTTGAGCAGTTCTTC. Its translation is CASTINGFEQFF.

The CDR3 reads CASSFGLAGVQVDTQYF. The CDR3 DNA reads as TGTGCCAGCAGCTTCGGATTAGCGGGGGTCCAGGTGGATACGCAGTATTTT. The chain carries TRBV7-9 and TRBJ2-3; 9 bases align to TRBD2. Germline V gene data show CDR1 as SEHNR and CDR2 as FQNEAQ (reference sequence). The ends lost 3 bases at V and 6 bases at J; junction bases unmatched: 13. This CDR3 is 17 amino acids long.

V usage is TRBV18 and J usage is TRBJ2-3, with 10 bases that match TRBD2. The CDR3 covers 16 residues. V was clipped by 4 bases and J by 0 bases; unmatched bases: 4. CDR1 KGHSH and CDR2 LQKENI come from the germline V gene. The CDR3 coding sequence is TGTGCCAGCTCACTCTTAGCGGGGGGTAGCACAGATACGCAGTATTTT. This gives the protein CASSLLAGGSTDTQYF.

The CDR3 nucleotides read TGCGCCAGCAGCCAAGATCTAGTGATGGGCGAGCAGTACTTC. Translating it yields CASSQDLVMGEQYF. The chain carries TRBV4-3 and TRBJ2-7; D not certain. CDR1 is LGHNA and CDR2 is YSLEER in the germline V gene. The CDR3 sequence is 14 residues long. The ends were cut back, 0 bases at V and 6 bases at J, with 12 bases in the middle.

The V and J genes are TRBV5-6 and TRBJ2-7, with 8 bases identical to TRBD1. The CDR3 covers 13 residues. Unmatched junction bases numbered 4, after V lost 6 bases and J lost 2 bases. Germline-derived CDR1 and CDR2 are SGHDT and YYEEEE. Here the CDR3 DNA reads TGTGCCAGCACCCGGGACAGGACCTACGAGCAGTACTTC. This gives the protein CASTRDRTYEQYF.

J is TRBJ2-3 and V is TRBV7-2; 8 nucleotides align to TRBD2. This CDR3 spans 18 amino acids. With V trimmed by 1 base and J by 2 bases, 11 bases remained unmatched. Germline-derived CDR1 and CDR2 are SGHTA and FQGNSA. Written as DNA, the CDR3 is TGTGCCAGCAGCTTAGAGAGCGCGGGACTAGTCTACACAGATACGCAGTATTTT. Protein sequence: CASSLESAGLVYTDTQYF.

The chain links TRBV30 to TRBJ2-5, with 10 bases aligning to TRBD2. The germline V gene has CDR1 GTSNPN and CDR2 SVGIG (reference sequence). The V and J ends lost 0 bases and 1 base, in that order; junction bases with no gene match: 5. CDR3 length: 16 residues. The chain's CDR3 is CAWSVLAGTPQETQYF. CDR3 sequence (DNA): TGTGCCTGGAGTGTACTAGCGGGGACCCCCCAAGAGACCCAGTACTTC. Full variable domain (remainder filled in from reference TRBV30 and TRBJ2-5): SQTIHQWPATLVQPVGSPLSLECTVEGTSNPNLYWYRQAAGRGLQLLFYSVGIGQISSEVPQNLSASRPQDRQFILSSKKLLLSDSGFYLCAWSVLAGTPQETQYFGPGTRLLVL.

This rearrangement joins TRBV27 to TRBJ2-5; a weak D match, TRBD1 (5 bases). This CDR3 is built from 15 residues. Germline CDR1 and CDR2: MNHEY and SMNVEV (reference sequence). The V end was cut by 5 bases, the J end by 1 base, with 14 bases between. CDR3 in DNA: TGTGCCAGCAGTCTGACCCCAGGGATCCAAGAGACCCAGTACTTC. As protein: CASSLTPGIQETQYF.

The chain couples TRBV28 to TRBJ2-7, with TRBD1 as a possible D gene (6 bases). Per the germline V gene, CDR1 is MDHEN and CDR2 is SYDVKM. The length of the CDR3 is 11 residues. Trimming removed 6 bases at V and 10 bases at J, with 13 bases between. The CDR3 loop reads CASRSLGGQYF. CDR3 coding DNA: TGTGCCAGCAGAAGTCTAGGGGGACAGTACTTC.

This chain joins TRBV4-2 and TRBJ2-6, with D tentatively TRBD2 (5 bases). The germline V and J ends were trimmed by 4 bases and 3 bases, with 19 bases remaining between them. CDR3 length: 18 residues. CDR1 is LGHNA and CDR2 is YNFKEQ in the germline V gene. The CDR3 DNA is TGTGCCAGCAGCCGAAGCGTTGGGAGTCTCGTTGGGGCCAACGTCCTGACTTTC. It yields the protein CASSRSVGSLVGANVLTF.

This clone was seen only a few times. V and J are TRBV7-2 and TRBJ1-6; D unresolved. The germline V gene has CDR1 SGHTA and CDR2 FQGNSA. The CDR3 loop spans 14 amino acids. V lost 3 bases and J 9 bases, leaving 12 bases between the germline ends. The CDR3 here is CASSFTANRSPLHF. DNA for the CDR3: TGTGCCAGCAGCTTTACAGCAAATCGTTCACCCCTCCACTTT.

V is TRBV6-1 and J is TRBJ1-4; 7 bases are a match to TRBD1. The V gene end was trimmed by 1 base and the J gene end by 1 base; junction bases not matched to a gene: 3. The germline V gene has CDR1 MNHNS and CDR2 SASEGT. The CDR3 runs 16 residues. The CDR3 reads CASSEGTGGTNEKLFF. Here the CDR3 DNA reads TGTGCCAGCAGTGAAGGGACAGGTGGAACTAATGAAAAACTGTTTTTT.

The chain joins TRBV6-2 or TRBV6-3 to TRBJ1-5, with 8 bases aligning to TRBD1. This CDR3 has 17 residues. With 6 bases clipped from V and 2 bases from J, the junction kept 12 bases outside the gene matches. Germline CDR1 reads MNHEY; CDR2 reads SVGEGT. This CDR3 is CASSPPRQGAGNQPQHF. The CDR3 nucleotides read TGTGCCAGCAGCCCCCCTAGGCAGGGGGCTGGCAATCAGCCCCAGCATTTT.

This sequence joins TRBV5-6 and TRBJ2-3, with TRBD2 identical over 11 bases. The CDR3 extends over 16 amino acids. Trimming at V came to 4 bases and at J to 5 bases, leaving 9 bases not matched to a gene. The germline gives CDR1 SGHDT, CDR2 YYEEEE. CDR3 in amino acids: CASSLKALAGGDTQYF. In DNA, the CDR3 is TGTGCCAGCAGCCTGAAAGCTCTAGCGGGGGGAGATACGCAGTATTTT.